The present TCR beta chain was sequenced within a study of T-cell memory formation after mild COVID-19. Overall study: TCR clusters showed largely donor specificity.

5'RACE primed from the constant segment yielded TCR alpha and TCR beta cDNA libraries bearing sample barcodes and UMIs. TCRdb passed the 5' RACE reads through MiXCR, listing each CDR3 protein once. The sample comprises under 300,000 distinct CDR3 sequences, around 15% of which are singletons, and around 23% rests with the top ten. The CDR3 consists of 15 residues. Germline-derived CDR1 and CDR2 are MGHRA and YSYEKL. V was clipped by 3 bases and J by 0 bases, with 9 bases between them. The receptor comes from a young man who had mild COVID-19 (a few samples of this study predate the infection). Cell type and time point are not known. The chain couples TRBV4-1 to TRBJ2-1, with D unclear. Sequenced: PBMCs or a T cell subset sorted from them (not recorded which). This chain's CDR3 is CASSHASTSYNEQFF. In nucleotides, the CDR3 is TGCGCCAGCAGCCATGCAAGTACCTCCTACAATGAGCAGTTCTTC.